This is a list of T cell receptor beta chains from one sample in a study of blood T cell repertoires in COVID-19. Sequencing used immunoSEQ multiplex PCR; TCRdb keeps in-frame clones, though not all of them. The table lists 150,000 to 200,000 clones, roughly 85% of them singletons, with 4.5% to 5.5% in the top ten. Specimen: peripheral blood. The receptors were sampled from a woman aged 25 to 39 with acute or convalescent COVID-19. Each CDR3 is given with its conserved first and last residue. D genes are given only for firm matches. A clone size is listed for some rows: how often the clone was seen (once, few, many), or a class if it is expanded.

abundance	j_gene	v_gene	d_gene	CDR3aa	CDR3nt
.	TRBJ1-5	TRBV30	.	CAWSVSGRRNQPQHF	TGTGCCTGGAGTGTAAGCGGTCGCCGCAATCAGCCCCAGCATTTT
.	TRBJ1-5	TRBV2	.	CASSEAAPLFVGNQPQHF	TGTGCCAGCAGTGAAGCTGCCCCCTTATTCGTAGGCAATCAGCCCCAGCATTTT
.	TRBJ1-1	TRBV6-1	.	CASSDRAALNTEAFF	TGTGCCAGCAGTGACAGGGCAGCACTAAACACTGAAGCTTTCTTT
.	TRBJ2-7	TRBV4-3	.	CASSQDGGRSSYEQYF	TGCGCCAGCAGCCAAGACGGCGGAAGAAGCTCCTACGAGCAGTACTTC
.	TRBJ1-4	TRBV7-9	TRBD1	CASSSPPRQGLFF	TGTGCCAGCAGCTCTCCCCCCAGACAGGGCCTGTTTTTT
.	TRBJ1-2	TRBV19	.	CASSFGGGGYGYTF	TGTGCCAGTAGTTTCGGTGGAGGAGGCTATGGCTACACCTTC
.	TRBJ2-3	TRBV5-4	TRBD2	CASSPQGLAGGLTDTQYF	TGTGCCAGCAGCCCCCAGGGACTAGCGGGGGGGCTGACAGATACGCAGTATTTT
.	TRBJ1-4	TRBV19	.	CASSLRRGPNEKLFF	TGTGCCAGTAGTCTGCGCAGGGGACCTAATGAAAAACTGTTTTTT
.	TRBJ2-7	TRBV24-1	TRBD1	CATSDSTTGALSYEQYF	TGTGCCACCAGTGATTCAACGACAGGGGCTCTCTCCTACGAGCAGTACTTC
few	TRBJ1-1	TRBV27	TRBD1	CASSLSGTGVRNTEAFF	TGTGCCAGCAGTTTAAGCGGGACAGGGGTACGGAACACTGAAGCTTTCTTT
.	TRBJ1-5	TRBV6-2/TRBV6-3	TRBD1	CASSGGQGSNQPQHF	TGTGCCAGCAGTGGCGGACAGGGTAGCAATCAGCCCCAGCATTTT
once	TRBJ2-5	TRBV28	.	CASSSPLGGMETQYF	TGTGCCAGCAGTTCTCCCTTAGGCGGGATGGAGACCCAGTACTTC
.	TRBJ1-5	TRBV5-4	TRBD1	CASSLDRGFVQPQHF	TGTGCCAGCAGCTTAGACAGGGGGTTCGTTCAGCCCCAGCATTTT
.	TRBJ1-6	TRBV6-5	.	CASSYVQGMLKPLHF	TGTGCCAGCAGTTACGTCCAGGGAATGTTGAAACCCCTCCACTTT
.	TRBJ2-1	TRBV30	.	CAWSGVNPRQFF	TGTGCCTGGAGTGGAGTAAACCCGCGGCAGTTCTTC
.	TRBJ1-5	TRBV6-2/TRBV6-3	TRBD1	CASSSSVDRAQPQHF	TGTGCCAGCAGTTCCTCGGTTGACAGGGCCCAGCCCCAGCATTTT
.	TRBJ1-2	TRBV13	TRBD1	CASSDQGQGAYGYTF	TGTGCCAGCAGCGATCAGGGACAGGGGGCCTATGGCTACACCTTC
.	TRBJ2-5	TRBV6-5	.	CASSPSRAETQYF	TGTGCCAGCAGTCCCTCTCGAGCCGAGACCCAGTACTTC
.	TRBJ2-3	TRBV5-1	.	CASSLVGAGDTQYF	TGCGCCAGCAGCTTGGTGGGGGCTGGGGATACGCAGTATTTT
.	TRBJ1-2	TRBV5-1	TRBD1	CASSETGNYGYTF	TGCGCCAGCAGCGAGACAGGGAACTATGGCTACACCTTC
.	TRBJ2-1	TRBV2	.	CASSALGALGEQFF	TGTGCCAGCAGTGCGTTGGGGGCCTTAGGTGAGCAGTTCTTC
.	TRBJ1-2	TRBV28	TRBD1	CASKTGVGYTF	TGTGCCAGCAAAACAGGGGTTGGCTACACCTTC
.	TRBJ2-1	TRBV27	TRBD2	CASSRGGAYNEQFF	TGTGCCAGCAGCCGGGGAGGGGCCTACAATGAGCAGTTCTTC
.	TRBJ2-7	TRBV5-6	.	CASSFRSPGAAYEQYF	TGTGCCAGCAGCTTTAGATCGCCGGGAGCGGCCTACGAGCAGTACTTC
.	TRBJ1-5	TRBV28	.	CASSPRYRGFQPQHF	TGTGCCAGCAGCCCTCGCTATAGGGGATTTCAGCCCCAGCATTTT
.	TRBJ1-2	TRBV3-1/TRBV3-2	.	CASSHNAGYGYTF	TGTGCCAGCAGCCACAACGCGGGCTATGGCTACACCTTC
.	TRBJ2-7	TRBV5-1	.	CASSYHRGLVYEQYF	TGCGCCAGCAGCTACCACAGGGGACTAGTCTACGAGCAGTACTTC
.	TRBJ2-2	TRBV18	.	CASSRSGNTGELFF	TGTGCCAGCTCACGCTCCGGGAACACCGGGGAGCTGTTTTTT
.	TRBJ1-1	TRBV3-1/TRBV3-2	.	CASSQIGGNTEAFF	TGTGCCAGCAGCCAAATCGGAGGAAACACTGAAGCTTTCTTT
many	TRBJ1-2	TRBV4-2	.	CASSRAEIQNYGYTF	TGTGCCAGCAGTCGAGCGGAGATTCAGAACTATGGCTACACCTTC
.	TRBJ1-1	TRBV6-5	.	CASSYRTQNTEAFF	TGTGCCAGCAGTTACCGGACTCAGAACACTGAAGCTTTCTTT
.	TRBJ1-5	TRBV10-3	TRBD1	CAISKTGNQPQHF	TGTGCCATCAGTAAGACAGGGAATCAGCCCCAGCATTTT
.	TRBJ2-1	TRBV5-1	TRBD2	CASSLRTRVPEQFF	TGCGCCAGCAGCTTGCGGACTAGGGTTCCTGAGCAGTTCTTC
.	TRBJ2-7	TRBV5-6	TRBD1	CASSTVDRGSQYF	TGTGCCAGCAGCACAGTGGACAGGGGCTCGCAGTACTTC
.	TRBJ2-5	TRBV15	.	CATSATGDWGTQYF	TGTGCCACCAGCGCCACTGGGGACTGGGGGACCCAGTACTTC
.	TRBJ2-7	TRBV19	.	CASRTGGDEQYF	TGTGCCAGTAGAACCGGAGGAGACGAGCAGTACTTC
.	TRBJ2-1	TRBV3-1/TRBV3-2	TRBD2	CASSHLGRGGPFANEQFF	TGTGCCAGCAGCCACCTAGGCCGCGGGGGGCCCTTCGCCAATGAGCAGTTCTTC
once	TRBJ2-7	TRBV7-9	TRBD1	CASSSSARGREQYF	TGTGCCAGCAGCTCCTCCGCGAGGGGGCGCGAGCAGTACTTC
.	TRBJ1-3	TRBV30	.	CAWGASWQGYGNTIYF	TGTGCCTGGGGGGCTTCTTGGCAGGGGTATGGAAACACCATATATTTT
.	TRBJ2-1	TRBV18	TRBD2	CASSQQLGTSLDEQFF	TGTGCCAGCTCACAACAACTAGGGACTAGCTTGGATGAGCAGTTCTTC
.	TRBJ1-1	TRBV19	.	CASSGVWTEAFF	TGTGCCAGTTCAGGGGTCTGGACTGAAGCTTTCTTT
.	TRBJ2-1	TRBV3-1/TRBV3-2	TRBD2	CASSPGGGRGSNEQFF	TGTGCCAGCAGCCCAGGAGGTGGTCGCGGGAGCAATGAGCAGTTCTTC
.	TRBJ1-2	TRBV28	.	CASSLSLRRYGYTF	TGTGCCAGCAGTTTATCCCTCCGCCGGTATGGCTACACCTTC
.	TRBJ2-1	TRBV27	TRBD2	CASSPAFSGPNEQFF	TGTGCCAGCAGTCCCGCGTTTAGCGGGCCCAATGAGCAGTTCTTC
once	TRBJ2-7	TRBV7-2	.	CASSSSRVGGEQYF	TGTGCCAGCAGCTCATCCCGCGTCGGGGGCGAGCAGTACTTC
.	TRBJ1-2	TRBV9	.	CASSPGTGTNYGYTF	TGTGCCAGCAGCCCGGGGACGGGGACAAACTATGGCTACACCTTC
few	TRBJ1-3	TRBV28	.	CASSFGVASGNTIYF	TGTGCCAGCAGTTTTGGTGTAGCCTCTGGAAACACCATATATTTT
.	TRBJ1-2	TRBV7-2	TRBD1	CASSLEGQGTRAKNYGYTF	TGTGCCAGCAGCTTAGAGGGACAGGGGACCCGAGCGAAAAACTATGGCTACACCTTC
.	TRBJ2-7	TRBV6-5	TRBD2	CASSYFRSGRAYEQYF	TGTGCCAGCAGTTACTTCCGTAGCGGGAGGGCCTACGAGCAGTACTTC
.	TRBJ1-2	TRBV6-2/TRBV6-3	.	CASSYNRAYGYTF	TGTGCCAGCAGTTACAACAGAGCCTATGGCTACACCTTC
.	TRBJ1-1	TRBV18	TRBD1	CASSPASTGDLEAFF	TGTGCCAGCTCACCGGCGAGCACAGGGGACCTTGAAGCTTTCTTT
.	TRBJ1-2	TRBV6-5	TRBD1	CASRHLSTGANGYTF	TGTGCCAGCAGGCACCTCTCGACAGGGGCAAATGGCTACACCTTC
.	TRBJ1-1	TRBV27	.	CASRAYPGNTEAFF	TGTGCCAGCCGAGCTTACCCAGGGAACACTGAAGCTTTCTTT
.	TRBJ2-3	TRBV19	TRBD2	CASSAGGRGTDTQYF	TGTGCCAGTAGTGCGGGCGGGAGAGGCACAGATACGCAGTATTTT